This T cell receptor (beta chain) was captured by sequencing in a study of shared clonotypes between healthy human individuals. Study conclusions and caveats: Donor scarcity curtailed the genetic and exposure-history diversity represented herein. An effect of sequencing depth on clonotype sharing among donors was expected. Among four donors, about 5% of naive CD4 clonotypes were found in common.

Donors, healthy HIV-negative adults, lacked recent acute infections or vaccinations. Notes on this clone: Antigen unknown.

Assay: immunoSEQ multiplex PCR; the TCRdb copy retains only in-frame clones and omits some. The table lists a few million clones, more than 80% of them singletons, with about 0.13% in the top ten. The sample was naive CD4+ T cells sorted from blood. Subset in this sample: CD45RA+ positively selected. This receptor was obtained from a man between 18 and 29 years old in good health.

The CDR3 region is CASSWVAGVTDTQYF. CDR3 sequence (DNA): TGTGCCAGCAGCTGGGTAGCGGGAGTAACAGATACGCAGTATTTT. The gene calls are TRBV7-6 and TRBJ2-3, with 9 nucleotides matching TRBD2. This CDR3 is 15 amino acids long. Germline CDR1 is SGHVS and CDR2 is FNYEAQ. Trimming removed 4 bases from V and 3 bases from J; junction bases left unmatched: 5.